These T cell receptor beta chains were read from a single sample in a study of cytomegalovirus exposure and HLA in healthy donors. Profiling relied on immunoSEQ multiplex PCR, and the TCRdb table lists in-frame clones only, not all of them. This table holds about 91,000 clones. Sequencing used PBMCs. The receptors originated from a woman aged 25 to 39 in good health and CMV-seronegative. Each CDR3 is given with its conserved first and last residue. A D gene is named only where the DNA matches it firmly.

CDR3	DNA	D	V	J
CAWSVQVFGEKLFF	TGTGCCTGGAGCGTACAGGTTTTCGGGGAAAAACTGTTTTTT	-	TRBV30	TRBJ1-4
CASSVGQGDYHYYEQYF	TGCGCCAGCAGCGTCGGACAGGGCGACTACCACTACTACGAGCAGTACTTC	TRBD1	TRBV5-1	TRBJ2-7
CASSPEALAREQYF	TGTGCCAGCAGCCCAGAGGCATTGGCCCGCGAGCAGTACTTC	-	TRBV9	TRBJ2-7
CASSHSGTLTYEQYF	TGCGCCAGCAGCCATTCCGGGACACTCACCTACGAGCAGTACTTC	-	TRBV5-1	TRBJ2-7
CASSQADTWPRNEKLFF	TGTGCCAGCAGCCAGGCCGACACCTGGCCCCGTAATGAAAAACTGTTTTTT	-	TRBV5-5	TRBJ1-4
CASSLEASGSGEQFF	TGCGCCAGCAGCTTGGAGGCTAGCGGGAGTGGGGAGCAGTTCTTC	TRBD2	TRBV5-1	TRBJ2-1
CASSSNRTPVGYTF	TGTGCCAGCAGTTCCAACAGGACACCCGTTGGCTACACCTTC	-	TRBV6-6	TRBJ1-2
CASSFGGGSRSDTQYF	TGTGCCAGCAGTTTCGGTGGCGGGAGCCGAAGTGATACGCAGTATTTT	TRBD2	TRBV7-9	TRBJ2-3
CASSSTRTGVLQMNTEAFF	TGTGCCAGCAGTTCTACCCGGACAGGGGTCCTACAAATGAACACTGAAGCTTTCTTT	TRBD1	TRBV27	TRBJ1-1
CASSFQPGGYTEAFF	TGTGCCAGCAGTTTTCAGCCAGGGGGTTACACTGAAGCTTTCTTT	TRBD1	TRBV28	TRBJ1-1
CASSLTGGPTDTQYF	TGCGCCAGCAGCTTGACAGGGGGCCCCACAGATACGCAGTATTTT	TRBD1	TRBV5-1	TRBJ2-3
CASQRGTSGQETQYF	TGTGCCAGTCAACGCGGGACTAGCGGACAAGAGACCCAGTACTTC	TRBD2	TRBV27	TRBJ2-5
CASSLTGSLGGNTEAFF	TGTGCCAGCAGTTTAACAGGCTCCCTAGGGGGGAACACTGAAGCTTTCTTT	-	TRBV28	TRBJ1-1
CASSIPGQGNVEQYF	TGTGCCAGTAGTATACCGGGACAGGGGAACGTGGAGCAGTACTTC	TRBD1	TRBV19	TRBJ2-7
CASSFEVAGITYNEQFF	TGTGCCAGCAGTTTTGAGGTAGCGGGAATTACCTACAATGAGCAGTTCTTC	TRBD2	TRBV28	TRBJ2-1
CASSYSSSGRDNEQFF	TGTGCCAGCAGTTACTCCTCTAGCGGGAGGGACAATGAGCAGTTCTTC	TRBD2	TRBV6-6	TRBJ2-1
CASSTRDNYEQYF	TGTGCCAGCAGCACTCGGGACAACTACGAGCAGTACTTC	-	TRBV7-6	TRBJ2-7
CSVELGGNSNEQYF	TGCAGCGTTGAACTGGGGGGAAATAGCAACGAGCAGTACTTC	-	TRBV29-1	TRBJ2-7
CASSFRSGTYEQYF	TGTGCCAGCAGCTTCAGGTCCGGGACCTACGAGCAGTACTTC	-	TRBV5-4	TRBJ2-7
CASTSGTPQETQYF	TGTGCCAGCACCTCCGGGACACCTCAAGAGACCCAGTACTTC	-	TRBV5-4	TRBJ2-5
CASSLDTRGNQPQHF	TGTGCCAGTAGTCTCGACACACGTGGCAATCAGCCCCAGCATTTT	-	TRBV19	TRBJ1-5
CASSLTTAGPNQPQHF	TGTGCCAGCAGCTTGACGACAGCAGGTCCTAATCAGCCCCAGCATTTT	-	TRBV28	TRBJ1-5
CASSLAPPQGGQETQYF	TGTGCCAGCAGTTTAGCGCCTCCCCAGGGGGGCCAAGAGACCCAGTACTTC	-	TRBV27	TRBJ2-5
CASSPDMETQYF	TGCGCCAGCAGCCCCGACATGGAGACCCAGTACTTC	-	TRBV5-1	TRBJ2-5
CAISGAAREAFF	TGTGCCATCAGTGGGGCCGCCCGTGAAGCTTTCTTT	-	TRBV10-3	TRBJ1-1
CATSPRTEETQYF	TGTGCCACCTCCCCCCGGACAGAAGAGACCCAGTACTTC	-	TRBV2	TRBJ2-5
CASSRLGGETQYF	TGTGCCAGCAGCCGCCTCGGAGGGGAGACCCAGTACTTC	-	TRBV7-2	TRBJ2-5
CASSQDWAARTDTQYF	TGTGCCAGCAGCCAAGATTGGGCTGCCCGCACAGATACGCAGTATTTT	-	TRBV4-2	TRBJ2-3
CASSLGAEGFYEQYF	TGCGCCAGCAGCTTGGGGGCGGAGGGATTCTACGAGCAGTACTTC	-	TRBV5-1	TRBJ2-7
CASSPKAGDQETQYF	TGTGCCAGCAGCCCAAAAGCGGGGGACCAAGAGACCCAGTACTTC	TRBD2	TRBV4-2	TRBJ2-5
CASSLDLVTAPYGYTF	TGTGCCAGCAGCTTGGACTTAGTAACAGCCCCCTATGGCTACACCTTC	-	TRBV5-4	TRBJ1-2
CASSLPRVATNEKLFF	TGTGCCAGCAGCTTACCTCGGGTTGCAACTAATGAAAAACTGTTTTTT	-	TRBV7-9	TRBJ1-4
CASSIPDRALPGNTIYF	TGTGCCAGCAGCATACCTGACAGGGCCCTCCCTGGAAACACCATATATTTT	TRBD1	TRBV7-4	TRBJ1-3
CAWSVLREGGYTF	TGTGCCTGGAGTGTACTCAGGGAGGGTGGCTACACCTTC	-	TRBV30	TRBJ1-2
CASSEALRGSVNNQETQYF	TGTGCCAGCAGTGAAGCGCTTCGGGGTTCTGTCAACAACCAAGAGACCCAGTACTTC	-	TRBV6-1	TRBJ2-5
CASSYTLGRFQHF	TGTGCCAGCAGCTACACCTTAGGGAGGTTCCAGCATTTT	-	TRBV28	TRBJ1-5
CASSFRGSNYGYTF	TGTGCCAGCAGCTTTAGGGGTTCGAACTATGGCTACACCTTC	-	TRBV7-9	TRBJ1-2
CATSREAVTTNEKLFF	TGTGCCACCAGCAGAGAGGCAGTTACAACTAATGAAAAACTGTTTTTT	-	TRBV15	TRBJ1-4
CASSLYGGQGTEAFF	TGCGCCAGCAGCTTGTACGGGGGGCAAGGCACTGAAGCTTTCTTT	-	TRBV5-1	TRBJ1-1
CASSGAGNQPQHF	TGTGCCAGCAGCGGTGCGGGGAATCAGCCCCAGCATTTT	-	TRBV9	TRBJ1-5
CASSLAGKITYEQYF	TGTGCCAGCAGTTTAGCAGGGAAGATAACCTACGAGCAGTACTTC	-	TRBV28	TRBJ2-7
CASSDWWGGGQPQHF	TGTGCCAGCAGTGATTGGTGGGGTGGGGGGCAGCCCCAGCATTTT	-	TRBV6-1	TRBJ1-5
CASLIVTGDYGYTF	TGTGCCAGCCTAATCGTGACAGGGGACTATGGCTACACCTTC	TRBD1	TRBV5-6	TRBJ1-2
CASSPPERGGVNEQFF	TGTGCCAGCTCACCCCCTGAGCGGGGGGGAGTAAATGAGCAGTTCTTC	TRBD2	TRBV18	TRBJ2-1
CASSYRGLDSADTQYF	TGTGCCAGCAGTTACCGGGGACTAGATTCCGCAGATACGCAGTATTTT	TRBD2	TRBV6-5	TRBJ2-3
CASSERGTGLSPLHF	TGTGCCAGCAGTGAAAGGGGGACAGGGTTATCACCCCTCCACTTT	TRBD1	TRBV2	TRBJ1-6
CASSQLGSSYNSPLHF	TGTGCCAGCTCCCAGCTGGGGAGCTCCTATAATTCACCCCTCCACTTT	-	TRBV18	TRBJ1-6
CASSSPFTSTDTQYF	TGCGCCAGCAGCTCGCCGTTCACTAGCACAGATACGCAGTATTTT	-	TRBV5-1	TRBJ2-3
CASSPEAGQGISSYNEQFF	TGCGCCAGCAGCCCCGAGGCGGGACAGGGAATCAGCTCCTACAATGAGCAGTTCTTC	TRBD1	TRBV4-1	TRBJ2-1
CASSVDSGGVSYEQYF	TGTGCCAGCAGCGTAGATTCGGGGGGCGTCTCCTACGAGCAGTACTTC	-	TRBV9	TRBJ2-7
CASSFLAGGGIDEQFF	TGCGCCAGCAGCTTCCTAGCGGGGGGGGGTATCGATGAGCAGTTCTTC	TRBD2	TRBV5-1	TRBJ2-1
CASRPDRGRNSPLHF	TGTGCCAGCAGACCTGACAGGGGGCGTAATTCACCCCTCCACTTT	TRBD1	TRBV5-5	TRBJ1-6
CASSRTRSGGYTF	TGTGCCAGCAGCCGGACCCGGTCGGGAGGCTACACCTTC	-	TRBV5-4	TRBJ1-2
CASSWSWGSNQPQHF	TGTGCCAGCAGCTGGTCTTGGGGCAGCAATCAGCCCCAGCATTTT	-	TRBV28	TRBJ1-5
CASSIRDTRPPTF	TGTGCCAGTAGTATCCGGGACACTCGCCCCCCCACCTTC	-	TRBV19	TRBJ1-2